This T cell receptor beta chain was identified in a study of CD8+CD57+ T cells in acquired aplastic anemia. Study-level information: Sorted CD4+ and CD8+ cell DNA averaged approximately 3.4 ug.

Genomic DNA templated the TCR beta VDJ and CDR3 profiling. One entry per CDR3 protein results from TCRdb running MiXCR on the reads. The top ten clones hold under 5% of a sample with about 400,000 distinct CDR3 sequences, roughly 68% of them seen once. Germline assignment: CDR1 SGDLS and CDR2 YYNGEE. The CDR3 adds up to 13 amino acids, both ends counted. Worth noting for this clonotype: What it binds is not known. No conserved phenylalanine or tryptophan is present at the end of the CDR3, so a read error is the likely explanation. It is unclear where the CDR3 begins or ends on the DNA, so no DNA is shown, and the CDR3 is as TCRdb lists it.

Study-wide results and limits: Patients showed no significant difference from controls in CD8+ Simpson's diversity.

Sample: sorted CD4+, CD8+, or CD8+CD57+ T cells (not recorded which) from PBMCs. The source is a human donor in good health, serving as a control. The chain combines TRBV9 with TRBJ2-7; no check of the table's D call, TRBD1, against the DNA was made. The chain's CDR3 is CASSLPGQGGGYI.